Listed here are 21 T cell receptor beta chains from one sample, sequenced in a study of cytomegalovirus exposure and HLA in healthy donors. Researchers ran the PCR with 60 Vbeta and 13 Jbeta primers. Clones were sequenced by immunoSEQ multiplex PCR, and TCRdb holds only the in-frame ones, with some missing. The table lists around 150,000 clones, more than 60% of them singletons. Material for sequencing was PBMCs. The origin of the receptors is a man aged 18 to 30 in good health and CMV-seropositive.

The DNA of the CDR3 is TGCGCCAGCAGCCAAGAGGGACAGGGGGCTTGTGGCTACACCTTC. It is translated as CASSQEGQGACGYTF. The V call is TRBV4-1, the J call TRBJ1-2, with 12 bases lining up with TRBD1. V lost 0 bases, J lost 7 bases, and 3 bases stayed unmatched. The CDR3 loop spans 15 amino acids. Germline V gene lookup returns CDR1 MGHRA and CDR2 YSYEKL.

The CDR3 loop reads CASREGSYEQYF. In nucleotides, the CDR3 is TGTGCCAGCAGGGAGGGCTCCTACGAGCAGTACTTC. This chain uses TRBV28 with TRBJ2-7; D may be TRBD2 (6 bases). The CDR3 length is 12 residues. The germline CDR1 and CDR2 sequences are MDHEN and SYDVKM. V was pared by 6 bases and J by 0 bases, with 6 bases between.

The chain combines TRBV9 with TRBJ2-3; the match to TRBD2 covers 10 bases. V trimming: 4 bases; J trimming: 6 bases; junction bases outside the gene matches: 11. Germline V gives CDR1 SGDLS, CDR2 YYNGEE. The CDR3 length is 16 residues. DNA for the CDR3: TGTGCCAGCAGCATTAGGGTAGCGGGAGGTGAGGATACGCAGTATTTT. It specifies CASSIRVAGGEDTQYF.

J is TRBJ2-1 and V is TRBV7-3; a weak D match, TRBD1 (5 bases). Trimming shortened V by 0 bases and J by 3 bases, and 9 bases separated the two germline ends. The CDR3 consists of 15 residues. Germline CDR1 is SGHTA and CDR2 is FQGTGA. In DNA form, the CDR3 reads TGTGCCAGCAGCTTAACTAGGGGCAACTACAATGAGCAGTTCTTC. Its protein product is CASSLTRGNYNEQFF.

This clone was observed a few times. This rearrangement joins TRBV7-9 to TRBJ2-5; D unresolved. Trimming shortened V by 2 bases and J by 5 bases, and 12 bases separated the two germline ends. Per germline, CDR1 SEHNR and CDR2 FQNEAQ (reference sequence). CDR3 length: 14 residues. This CDR3 reads CASSLTTVRETQYF. The CDR3 DNA follows: TGTGCCAGCAGCTTAACCACCGTCCGGGAGACCCAGTACTTC. Drawing the rest from reference TRBV7-9 and TRBJ2-5, the complete variable domain is DTGVSQNPRHKITKRGQNVTFRCDPISEHNRLYWYRQTLGQGPEFLTYFQNEAQLEKSRLLSDRFSAERPKGSFSTLEIQRTEQGDSAMYLCASSLTTVRETQYFGPGTRLLVL.

This clone was counted a few times. V usage is TRBV5-1 and J usage is TRBJ2-7; D is perhaps TRBD1 (6 bases). Germline CDR1 and CDR2: SGHRS and YFSETQ. V lost 2 bases and J lost 5, with 11 bases in between. The CDR3 contains 13 residues. Here the CDR3 reads CASSFRQEDEQYF. CDR3 bases: TGCGCCAGCAGCTTCCGACAGGAGGACGAGCAGTACTTC.

This clone has only one observation. This sequence joins TRBV28 and TRBJ2-1; 7 nucleotides agree with TRBD2. Losses at the gene ends were 4 bases for V and 13 bases for J; bases not matched to a gene: 4. CDR1 and CDR2 (germline): MDHEN, SYDVKM. The CDR3 covers 11 residues. The CDR3 DNA follows: TGTGCCAGCAGTTCACGGGAGGCCCAGTTCTTC. Translation gives CASSSREAQFF.

This clone was detected a few times. V gene TRBV5-1 combines with J gene TRBJ2-7, with 10 bases that match TRBD1. Germline V gene data show CDR1 as SGHRS and CDR2 as YFSETQ. J lost 4 bases, V lost 0 bases, and 7 bases had no gene match. This CDR3 is built from 16 residues. The CDR3, as DNA: TGCGCCAGCAGCTTGGAGGCGACAGGGGGCATGTACGAGCAGTACTTC. It specifies CASSLEATGGMYEQYF.

The chain couples TRBV7-6 to TRBJ2-3; TRBD2 is a possible D gene (6 bases). This CDR3 comprises 16 residues. V shed 1 base and J shed 0 bases, with 11 bases lying between them. Germline CDR1 and CDR2: SGHVS and FNYEAQ. The CDR3 spells CASSLVAASSTDTQYF. For the CDR3, the DNA is TGTGCCAGCAGCTTAGTAGCGGCCTCTAGCACAGATACGCAGTATTTT.

The V call is TRBV29-1, the J call TRBJ1-2; a possible D gene is TRBD1 (5 bases). CDR3 size: 14 residues. Germline V gives CDR1 SQVTM, CDR2 ANQGSEA. Trimming left V 0 bases short and J 4 bases short, with 12 bases between. For the CDR3, the DNA is TGCAGCGTTGAAGATCCCACAGGACCCTATGGCTACACCTTC. Protein: CSVEDPTGPYGYTF. The variable domain in full, completed from reference TRBV29-1 and TRBJ1-2, reads SAVISQKPSRDICQRGTSLTIQCQVDSQVTMMFWYRQQPGQSLTLIATANQGSEATYESGFVIDKFPISRPNLTFSTLTVSNMSPEDSSIYLCSVEDPTGPYGYTFGSGTRLTVV.

The chain has TRBV29-1 and TRBJ2-1, with 7 positions matching TRBD1. With 7 bases clipped from V and 4 bases from J, the junction kept 7 bases outside the gene matches. Germline CDR1 and CDR2: SQVTM and ANQGSEA. The CDR3 is 13 residues long. Written as DNA, the CDR3 is TGCAGCGGCAGTACAGGGGAATACAATGAGCAGTTCTTC. As protein: CSGSTGEYNEQFF.

As to this clone: The junction departs from the called germline gene at one end, perhaps through a read error. V is TRBV7-9 and J is TRBJ2-3, with D possibly TRBD2 on 5 matching bases. The CDR3 runs to 14 residues. Germline-derived CDR1 and CDR2 are SEHNR and FQNEAQ (reference sequence). The CDR3 region is CSSSLDLGADTQYF. The DNA of the CDR3 is TGTTCCAGCAGCTTAGATCTCGGGGCAGATACGCAGTATTTT.

The chain uses TRBV5-4 and TRBJ1-1; 8 nucleotides align to TRBD1. V lost 4 bases and J lost 5; bases outside the gene matches: 10. The CDR3 has 15 amino acids. Germline V gene data show CDR1 as SGHNT and CDR2 as YYREEE (reference sequence). This CDR3 is CASSASGTGGTEAFF. CDR3 bases: TGTGCCAGCAGCGCGTCCGGGACAGGTGGGACTGAAGCTTTCTTT.

The J gene is TRBJ2-2, the V gene TRBV28; D is perhaps TRBD1 (6 bases). This CDR3 spans 15 amino acids. The germline gives CDR1 MDHEN, CDR2 SYDVKM. V lost 5 bases and J 6 bases, leaving 16 bases between the germline ends. The CDR3 nucleotides read TGTGCCAGCAGTCTCGACAGGACGGGGTCCGGGGAGCTGTTTTTT. Protein sequence: CASSLDRTGSGELFF. The whole variable domain, remainder taken from reference TRBV28 and TRBJ2-2, is DVKVTQSSRYLVKRTGEKVFLECVQDMDHENMFWYRQDPGLGLRLIYFSYDVKMKEKGDIPEGYSVSREKKERFSLILESASTNQTSMYLCASSLDRTGSGELFFGEGSRLTVL.

Written as DNA, the CDR3 is TGTGCCTGGAAGGGAGGGATTTTCTACGAGCAGTACTTC. This sequence encodes CAWKGGIFYEQYF. The chain recombines TRBV30 with TRBJ2-7; 7 bases fit TRBD2. The germline CDR1 and CDR2 sequences are GTSNPN and SVGIG (reference sequence). The ends lost 4 bases at V and 3 bases at J; junction bases unmatched: 6. The CDR3 runs 13 residues.

The chain links TRBV7-2 to TRBJ1-1; TRBD1 is a possible D gene (5 bases). Per germline, CDR1 SGHTA and CDR2 FQGNSA. Between the trimmed V and J ends, which lost 5 bases and 2 bases, there was a span of 21 bases. The CDR3 spans 17 residues. CDR3 residues: CASSQPGVGTVNTEAFF. CDR3 nucleotide sequence: TGTGCCAGCAGCCAACCGGGGGTAGGGACCGTAAACACTGAAGCTTTCTTT.

J is TRBJ2-3 and V is TRBV27; the match to TRBD2 covers 7 bases. V shed 5 bases and J 7 bases; nucleotides not matched to a gene: 21. Germline CDR1 is MNHEY and CDR2 is SMNVEV (reference sequence). The CDR3 extends over 18 amino acids. In DNA form, the CDR3 reads TGTGCCAGCAGTGGGCATGGGGTAGGCGGGAGATGGGGTAATACGCAGTATTTT. Protein product: CASSGHGVGGRWGNTQYF.

The chain combines TRBV5-3 with TRBJ1-4, with 9 bases matching TRBD1. Being an ORF, TRBV5-3 has a function that is uncertain. V lost 4 bases and J lost 7; bases outside the gene matches: 5. CDR3 length: 14 residues. The CDR3 loop reads CARSPTGGVEKLFF. The CDR3 DNA reads as TGTGCCAGAAGCCCAACAGGGGGCGTTGAAAAACTGTTTTTT.

In nucleotides, the CDR3 is TGCGCCAGCAGCTTAGGCACAGGGGTGAACACCGGGGAGCTGTTTTTT. Translation gives CASSLGTGVNTGELFF. The V gene is TRBV5-1, the J gene TRBJ2-2, with TRBD1 identical over 7 bases. V lost 2 bases to trimming and J lost 1 base; unmatched junction nucleotides: 5. Germline lookup yields CDR1 SGHRS and CDR2 YFSETQ. The CDR3 has 16 amino acids. The variable domain in full, with the rest retrieved from reference TRBV5-1 and TRBJ2-2, is KAGVTQTPRYLIKTRGQQVTLSCSPISGHRSVSWYQQTPGQGLQFLFEYFSETQRNKGNFPGRFSGRQFSNSRSEMNVSTLELGDSALYLCASSLGTGVNTGELFFGEGSRLTVL.

This clone was found a few times. The V gene is TRBV6-5, the J gene TRBJ1-2; possibly TRBD1 for D (5 bases). Trimming removed 6 bases from V and 0 bases from J, with 8 bases in between. This CDR3 contains 13 residues. Per the germline V gene, CDR1 is MNHEY and CDR2 is SVGAGI. The CDR3 DNA follows: TGTGCCAGCAGCCCAGGGACTAACTATGGCTACACCTTC. Its translation: CASSPGTNYGYTF.

In regard to this clone: As the CDR3 is not closed by the conserved phenylalanine or tryptophan, this likely results from a read error. This rearrangement joins TRBV30 to TRBJ2-7; 7 positions agree with TRBD2. CDR3 length equals 17 residues. The V gene end was trimmed by 1 base and the J gene end by 6 bases; junction bases not matched to a gene: 18. Germline-derived CDR1 and CDR2 are GTSNPN and SVGIG (reference sequence). CDR3 nucleotides: TGTGCCTGGAGTGGGATGGGGGTGCGGGAGCTAGTTGGCGAGCAGTACCTC. It yields the protein CAWSGMGVRELVGEQYL.